These 24 T cell receptor beta chains came from one sample sequenced in a study of T cells in severe cutaneous drug reactions. Sequenced patients had Stevens-Johnson syndrome or toxic epidermal necrolysis caused by carbamazepine. TCR subtype-specific primers in iRepertoire multiplex PCR prepared libraries for bulk and single-cell sequencing. From its re-call of the multiplex PCR reads, TCRdb lists each CDR3 protein once, without DNA. In total, the table holds just over 20,000 distinct CDR3 sequences. The sample comprised PBMCs. Source of these receptors: a human donor with toxic epidermal necrolysis, a severe cutaneous drug reaction.

The V gene is TRBV20-1, the J gene TRBJ1-2; TCRdb outputs TRBD1, but without DNA this stays unchecked. The CDR3 spans 12 residues. Per germline, CDR1 DFQATT and CDR2 SNEGSKA (reference sequence). The CDR3 spells CSATQGVYGYTF.

This clonotype is labeled medium-sized based on frequency. The CDR3 region is CASSPDMEVPETQYF. The chain has TRBV18 and TRBJ2-5. CDR3 length: 15 residues. CDR1 and CDR2 (germline): KGHSH, LQKENI.

The chain couples TRBV5-1 to TRBJ2-7. Germline V CDR1 and CDR2: SGHRS, YFSETQ. This CDR3 region has 11 residues. This CDR3 reads CASSLGREQYF.

The rearrangement links TRBV7-9 to TRBJ2-7; TCRdb's D call of TRBD2 is untestable without DNA. The CDR3 has 15 residues. Germline CDR1 SEHNR, CDR2 FQNEAQ (reference sequence). CDR3 sequence reads: CASSDRTSGIYEQYF. Together with reference TRBV7-9 and TRBJ2-7, the CDR3 gives the full variable domain: DTGVSQNPRHKITKRGQNVTFRCDPISEHNRLYWYRQTLGQGPEFLTYFQNEAQLEKSRLLSDRFSAERPKGSFSTLEIQRTEQGDSAMYLCASSDRTSGIYEQYFGPGTRLTVT.

The chain recombines TRBV6-1 with TRBJ1-2. This CDR3 comprises 14 residues. Germline V gene lookup returns CDR1 MNHNS and CDR2 SASEGT. This chain's CDR3 is CASSEALLHYGYTF.

V gene TRBV29-1 combines with J gene TRBJ2-1; checking the TCRdb D call of TRBD2 is not possible without DNA. This CDR3 spans 16 amino acids. Germline V gene lookup returns CDR1 SQVTM and CDR2 ANQGSEA. Here the CDR3 reads CSVGDFGGSPYNEQFF.

The rearrangement links TRBV29-1 to TRBJ1-2; TCRdb names TRBD1, which stays unverified in the absence of DNA. The CDR3 length is 13 residues. In germline, CDR1 is SQVTM, CDR2 ANQGSEA. The CDR3: CSALGAFGYGYTF.

The V and J genes are TRBV28 and TRBJ1-2. The CDR3 runs 14 residues. Germline assignment: CDR1 MDHEN and CDR2 SYDVKM. This CDR3 reads CASTTSGRTYGYTF.

Measured by frequency, this clonotype is medium-sized. The genes are TRBV2 and TRBJ2-1; TCRdb's D call of TRBD1 is untestable without DNA. This CDR3 contains 16 residues. Per germline, CDR1 SNHLY and CDR2 FYNNEI. This chain's CDR3 is CASSPGSAGGNNEQFF.

The rearrangement uses TRBV29-1 and TRBJ2-7; TCRdb gives TRBD1 as the D gene, but with no DNA this cannot be confirmed. CDR1 SQVTM and CDR2 ANQGSEA come from the germline V gene. There are 16 residues in the CDR3. The CDR3 reads CSVAGDLLAGSYEQYF.

V and J are TRBV4-1 and TRBJ2-1; the TCRdb D gene call, TRBD1, has no DNA to confirm it. Germline V lookup: CDR1 MGHRA, CDR2 YSYEKL. The CDR3 totals 12 residues. This CDR3 is CASTGGYNEQFF.

The rearrangement uses TRBV5-1 and TRBJ2-1. The CDR3 extends over 13 amino acids. CDR1 and CDR2 (germline): SGHRS, YFSETQ. This chain's CDR3 is CASSWDLLNEQFF.

The chain combines TRBV14 with TRBJ2-3; as DNA is missing, the TRBD1 call by TCRdb cannot be tested. CDR1 and CDR2 from the germline V gene are SGHDN and FVKESK. This CDR3 comprises 16 residues. CDR3: CASSPLGATSTDTQYF.

The chain employs TRBV25-1 and TRBJ2-1; the D call of TRBD1 rests on TCRdb alone, since no DNA is present to check it. Germline V gene lookup returns CDR1 MGHDK and CDR2 SYGVNS. The CDR3 is made up of 17 amino acids. CDR3 amino acids: CASSDSTGSPSYNEQFF.

The V and J genes are TRBV7-6 and TRBJ2-1; TCRdb reports TRBD2, a call that lacks DNA to check it against. CDR3 size: 16 residues. The germline CDR1 and CDR2 sequences are SGHVS and FNYEAQ. The CDR3 region is CASSLFAGVPYNEQFF. The complete variable domain, with remaining parts taken from reference TRBV7-6 and TRBJ2-1, reads GAGVSQSPRYKVTKRGQDVALRCDPISGHVSLYWYRQALGQGPEFLTYFNYEAQQDKSGLPNDRFSAERPEGSISTLTIQRTEQRDSAMYRCASSLFAGVPYNEQFFGPGTRLTVL.

CDR3 amino acids: CASSIPSSTIYF. The V call is TRBV28, the J call TRBJ1-3. The length of the CDR3 is 12 residues. The germline V gene encodes CDR1 MDHEN and CDR2 SYDVKM.

The gene calls are TRBV19 and TRBJ2-7; TCRdb returns TRBD1, unconfirmable since there is no DNA. The CDR3 has 16 residues. Germline V gene sequence: CDR1 LNHDA, CDR2 SQIVND (reference sequence). CDR3 sequence reads: CASSTGPRGPSYEQYF. The whole variable domain, filled in from reference TRBV19 and TRBJ2-7, reads DGGITQSPKYLFRKEGQNVTLSCEQNLNHDAMYWYRQDPGQGLRLIYYSQIVNDFQKGDIAEGYSVSREKKESFPLTVTSAQKNPTAFYLCASSTGPRGPSYEQYFGPGTRLTVT.

The rearrangement joins TRBV7-9 to TRBJ1-1; as DNA is missing, the TRBD1 call by TCRdb cannot be tested. CDR1 SEHNR and CDR2 FQNEAQ come from the germline V gene (reference sequence). The CDR3 is 15 residues long. The CDR3 protein is CASSRYRGQKVEAFF. The variable domain in full, completed from reference TRBV7-9 and TRBJ1-1, reads DTGVSQNPRHKITKRGQNVTFRCDPISEHNRLYWYRQTLGQGPEFLTYFQNEAQLEKSRLLSDRFSAERPKGSFSTLEIQRTEQGDSAMYLCASSRYRGQKVEAFFGQGTRLTVV.

The V gene is TRBV25-1, the J gene TRBJ1-1. The germline gives CDR1 MGHDK, CDR2 SYGVNS. This CDR3 is 16 amino acids long. This CDR3 is CASRPSYEELNTEAFF.

The J gene is TRBJ1-5, the V gene TRBV11-2. Germline V gives CDR1 SGHAT, CDR2 FQNNGV. The CDR3 covers 15 residues. This chain's CDR3 is CASSLSPGDNQPQHF.

This chain uses TRBV10-3 with TRBJ1-2; TCRdb's D call of TRBD1 is untestable without DNA. This CDR3 comprises 13 residues. Germline V lookup: CDR1 ENHRY, CDR2 SYGVKD. This chain's CDR3 is CAISGDRAYGYTF.

This chain joins TRBV13 and TRBJ2-1; TCRdb lists TRBD2, though no DNA is available to test this call. Germline assignment: CDR1 PRHDT and CDR2 FYEKMQ (reference sequence). This CDR3 spans 15 amino acids. The CDR3 sequence is CASSGVLAGYNEQFF.

V usage is TRBV3-1 and J usage is TRBJ1-3. This CDR3 has 14 amino acids. CDR1 is LGHDT and CDR2 is YNNKEL in the germline V gene (reference sequence). CDR3 amino acids: CASSHGGLGNTIYF.

The chain combines TRBV7-9 with TRBJ2-7; with no DNA, the TCRdb D assignment of TRBD2 cannot be verified. The CDR3 runs 16 residues. Looked up from germline, CDR1 is SEHNR and CDR2 is FQNEAQ (reference sequence). The CDR3: CASSSPLAGVVYEQYF.